These 20 T cell receptor beta chains share one sample of origin, sequenced in a study of cytomegalovirus exposure and HLA in healthy donors. It was with 60 Vbeta and 13 Jbeta primers that the PCR ran. Data came from immunoSEQ multiplex PCR; TCRdb stores just in-frame clones and leaves some out. The top ten clones hold approximately 3.8% of a sample with approximately 190,000 clones, 81% of them seen once. The sample taken for sequencing was PBMCs. The source of these receptors is a man over 45 in good health and CMV-seronegative.

V is TRBV19 and J is TRBJ2-1; D remains unclear. Between the trimmed V and J ends, which lost 5 bases and 6 bases, there was a span of 11 bases. Germline CDR1 reads LNHDA; CDR2 reads SQIVND (reference sequence). The CDR3 runs to 13 residues. CDR3 in amino acids: CASSSVLTNEQFF. The CDR3 DNA reads as TGTGCCAGTAGTTCGGTCCTAACCAATGAGCAGTTCTTC. Combining the CDR3 with reference TRBV19 and TRBJ2-1 gives the whole variable domain DGGITQSPKYLFRKEGQNVTLSCEQNLNHDAMYWYRQDPGQGLRLIYYSQIVNDFQKGDIAEGYSVSREKKESFPLTVTSAQKNPTAFYLCASSSVLTNEQFFGPGTRLTVL.

The CDR3 DNA follows: TGTGCCATCAGTGAGTCGACAGGGGGTGACAATGAGCAGTTCTTC. Amino acid sequence: CAISESTGGDNEQFF. This chain uses TRBV10-3 with TRBJ2-1; 9 nucleotides agree with TRBD1. Germline-derived CDR1 and CDR2 are ENHRY and SYGVKD. This CDR3 contains 15 residues. Trimming cost V 0 bases and J 5 bases; bases outside gene matches: 2.

The chain carries TRBV9 and TRBJ1-4; 7 bases align to TRBD1. The V segment lost 4 bases and the J segment 5 bases; nucleotides outside the gene matches: 2. The CDR3 is 13 amino acids. Germline loops: CDR1 SGDLS, CDR2 YYNGEE. CDR3 sequence (DNA): TGTGCCAGCAGCCCGGGACAGAATGAAAAACTGTTTTTT. Translating it yields CASSPGQNEKLFF.

Comments on this clone: At the DNA level, this CDR3 is encoded by other sequences in the same sample as well. The chain uses TRBV7-2 and TRBJ1-2, with D possibly matching TRBD1 (5 bases). V shed 7 bases and J shed 7 bases, with 19 bases lying between them. The germline gives CDR1 SGHTA, CDR2 FQGNSA. CDR3 length: 14 amino acids. CDR3 region: CASTQQPGGGGYTF. Written as DNA, the CDR3 is TGTGCCAGCACCCAGCAGCCCGGGGGGGGTGGCTACACCTTC.

The rearrangement uses TRBV19 and TRBJ1-1, with D possibly matching TRBD1 (6 bases). V was clipped by 7 bases and J by 5 bases, with 23 bases between them. Per germline, CDR1 LNHDA and CDR2 SQIVND (reference sequence). The CDR3 has 16 residues. The CDR3 DNA reads as TGTGCCAGTAAACATGGGGGGCAGGGAGGGAGGACTGAAGCTTTCTTT. Protein: CASKHGGQGGRTEAFF.

The chain employs TRBV18 and TRBJ1-6; no clear D. CDR1 and CDR2 from the germline V gene are KGHSH and LQKENI. Between the trimmed V and J ends, which lost 6 bases and 10 bases, there was a span of 19 bases. The CDR3 is 15 residues long. The CDR3 protein is CASSTDLPGYSPLHF. The DNA for the CDR3 is TGTGCCAGCTCCACGGACCTTCCGGGGTACTCACCCCTCCACTTT.

About this clone itself: The germline gene is not matched at one end of the junction; a read error may be the cause. The J gene is TRBJ1-1, the V gene TRBV7-9, with D uncertain. Germline loops: CDR1 SEHNR, CDR2 FQNEAQ (reference sequence). This CDR3 has 12 residues. CDR3 nucleotides: TGTTCCAGCAGCTTATTCGGCACTGAAGCTTTCTTT. Amino acids: CSSSLFGTEAFF.

This chain joins TRBV7-9 and TRBJ1-1; D uncertain. CDR1 is SEHNR, CDR2 FQNEAQ, per germline (reference sequence). Trimming removed 5 bases from V and 5 bases from J, with 6 bases in between. This CDR3 region has 11 residues. The CDR3, as DNA: TGTGCCAGCAGCAAGGAGACTGAAGCTTTCTTT. Its protein is CASSKETEAFF.

This clone came up a few times. A junction boundary mismatches the germline segment, possibly from a read error. The V gene is TRBV7-9, the J gene TRBJ2-5; 8 bases fit TRBD2. From germline, CDR1 is SEHNR and CDR2 FQNEAQ (reference sequence). The CDR3 loop spans 14 amino acids. CDR3 region: CSSSRAGAEGTQYF. The CDR3 DNA reads as TGTTCCAGCAGCCGAGCGGGGGCCGAAGGGACCCAGTACTTC.

This sequence joins TRBV27 and TRBJ1-2, with 10 bases matching TRBD1. With V trimmed by 5 bases and J by 5 bases, 2 bases remained unmatched. This CDR3 has 13 amino acids. Germline V gives CDR1 MNHEY, CDR2 SMNVEV (reference sequence). This CDR3 reads CASSLGQGYGYTF. The CDR3 DNA is TGTGCCAGCAGTCTGGGACAGGGGTATGGCTACACCTTC.

This chain joins TRBV9 and TRBJ2-3; 12 positions match TRBD2. V lost 6 bases, J lost 4 bases, and 6 bases stayed unmatched. CDR1 and CDR2 (germline): SGDLS, YYNGEE. This CDR3 has 15 amino acids. In nucleotides, the CDR3 is TGTGCCAGCAACCTCCCTAGCGGGGGGGCAGATACGCAGTATTTT. Encoded protein: CASNLPSGGADTQYF.

As to this clone: Compared with germline, one end of the junction differs, possibly owing to a read error. The V gene is TRBV7-9, the J gene TRBJ2-6, with 7 bases identical to TRBD1. This CDR3 spans 16 amino acids. Germline-derived CDR1 and CDR2 are SEHNR and FQNEAQ (reference sequence). The CDR3: CSSSLQPRGQKNVLTF. The CDR3, as DNA: TGTTCCAGCAGCTTACAACCTAGGGGGCAAAAGAACGTCCTGACTTTC.

The chain joins TRBV2 to TRBJ2-5, with TRBD2 matching over 16 bases. The CDR3 extends over 15 amino acids. Losses at the gene ends were 10 bases for V and 4 bases for J; bases not matched to a gene: 6. CDR1 and CDR2 (germline): SNHLY, FYNNEI. The CDR3 nucleotides are TGTGCCACCGGGACTAGCGGGGGGGCATCAGAGACCCAGTACTTC. It is translated as CATGTSGGASETQYF.

The chain joins TRBV7-9 to TRBJ1-1; no clear D gene. Per the germline V gene, CDR1 is SEHNR and CDR2 is FQNEAQ (reference sequence). This CDR3 comprises 15 residues. Trimming stripped 1 base from V and 8 bases from J, with 17 bases between. The CDR3 is CASSLGLSAGTEAFF. CDR3 in DNA: TGTGCCAGCAGCTTAGGTTTATCGGCGGGAACCGAAGCTTTCTTT.

V usage is TRBV6-5 and J usage is TRBJ1-1; D is undetermined. The germline gives CDR1 MNHEY, CDR2 SVGAGI. This CDR3 has 11 residues. Trimming stripped 4 bases from V and 7 bases from J, with 7 bases between. CDR3 protein: CASSSRLEAFF. CDR3 coding DNA: TGTGCCAGCAGTTCTCGACTTGAAGCTTTCTTT.

The rearrangement uses TRBV5-6 and TRBJ2-5, with 7 bases lining up with TRBD1. Germline CDR1 reads SGHDT; CDR2 reads YYEEEE. J lost 3 bases, V lost 4 bases, and 3 bases had no gene match. The CDR3 extends over 13 amino acids. The CDR3 sequence: CASSRGQKETQYF. The CDR3 nucleotides are TGTGCCAGCAGCCGGGGACAGAAAGAGACCCAGTACTTC.

The rearrangement joins TRBV7-9 to TRBJ2-5; 8 bases fit TRBD1. Germline V gives CDR1 SEHNR, CDR2 FQNEAQ (reference sequence). V was clipped by 3 bases and J by 5 bases; unmatched bases: 8. The CDR3 contains 15 residues. CDR3 amino acids: CASSFQGAPGETQYF. CDR3 nucleotide sequence: TGTGCCAGCAGCTTCCAGGGGGCGCCGGGGGAGACCCAGTACTTC.

This clone was detected once. This chain's CDR3 is CASSLSPGSEQYF. DNA for the CDR3: TGTGCCAGCAGCTTATCCCCGGGTTCCGAGCAGTACTTC. The genes are TRBV7-9 and TRBJ2-7; D call uncertain. Germline assignment: CDR1 SEHNR and CDR2 FQNEAQ (reference sequence). The CDR3 extends over 13 amino acids. The V end was cut by 2 bases, the J end by 6 bases, with 11 bases between. Drawing the rest from reference TRBV7-9 and TRBJ2-7, the complete variable domain is DTGVSQNPRHKITKRGQNVTFRCDPISEHNRLYWYRQTLGQGPEFLTYFQNEAQLEKSRLLSDRFSAERPKGSFSTLEIQRTEQGDSAMYLCASSLSPGSEQYFGPGTRLTVT.

The chain has TRBV6-1 and TRBJ1-5, with D perhaps matching TRBD1 (6 bases). The germline V gene encodes CDR1 MNHNS and CDR2 SASEGT. Trimming shortened V by 8 bases and J by 4 bases, and 15 bases separated the two germline ends. This CDR3 is 14 amino acids long. For the CDR3, the DNA is TGTGCCAGCGAAACAGGGCGGCAAAATCAGCCCCAGCATTTT. Translated: CASETGRQNQPQHF.

The chain carries TRBV6-1 and TRBJ2-7; the D gene is possibly TRBD1 (5 bases). The CDR3 is made up of 13 amino acids. CDR1 and CDR2 from the germline V gene are MNHNS and SASEGT. Trimming removed 6 bases at V and 0 bases at J, with 9 bases between. The chain's CDR3 is CASSRQSSYEQYF. For the CDR3, the DNA is TGTGCCAGCAGCAGACAGAGCTCCTACGAGCAGTACTTC.